The sequence of this T cell receptor beta chain was determined in a study of T cell responses to AZD1222 COVID-19 vaccine. Study observations and caveats: Elevations in Spike-specific TCR breadth and depth followed administration of two AZD1222 doses. After the peak T cell response, and only then, were repertoires sampled.

Concerning this clone: The antigen is undetermined.

Profiling relied on immunoSEQ multiplex PCR, and the TCRdb table lists in-frame clones only, not all of them. The sample lists tens of thousands of clones; less than 85% were seen once. Source: peripheral blood, taken on day 0 of AZD1222 vaccination. This clonotype was sampled from an adult in good health.

CDR3 loop: CASRVGFEKLFF. CDR3 bases: TGTGCCAGCAGGGTGGGGTTTGAAAAACTGTTTTTT. The genes are TRBV28 and TRBJ1-4; no firm D call. The CDR3 length is 12 residues. CDR1 MDHEN and CDR2 SYDVKM come from the germline V gene. The ends were cut back, 6 bases at V and 7 bases at J, with 9 bases in the middle. Full variable domain (rest looked up from reference TRBV28 and TRBJ1-4): DVKVTQSSRYLVKRTGEKVFLECVQDMDHENMFWYRQDPGLGLRLIYFSYDVKMKEKGDIPEGYSVSREKKERFSLILESASTNQTSMYLCASRVGFEKLFFGSGTQLSVL.